The 7 T cell receptor beta chains reported below all come from one sample, sequenced in a study of identical twins. One entry per CDR3 protein, called by TCRdb with MiXCR from the 5' RACE reads. The sample carries hundreds of thousands of distinct CDR3 sequences, around 5.7% recorded once. Sequenced input: naive T cells sorted from blood. The receptors shown here come from a man younger than 35 in good health.

The chain couples TRBV4-3 to TRBJ2-1; weak D call: TRBD1 (6 bases). Germline CDR1 and CDR2: LGHNA and YSLEER. Trimming shortened V by 3 bases and J by 5 bases, and 17 bases separated the two germline ends. This CDR3 comprises 16 residues. Here the CDR3 DNA reads TGCGCCAGCAGCCACGCCGGGACAAAACCCCACAATGAGCAGTTCTTC. Amino acid sequence: CASSHAGTKPHNEQFF.

This clonotype was seen only a few times. V is TRBV2 and J is TRBJ2-1; unclear D gene. The V end was cut by 6 bases, the J end by 4 bases, with 16 bases between. Germline V lookup: CDR1 SNHLY, CDR2 FYNNEI. The CDR3 consists of 15 residues. The CDR3 sequence: CASSSGPSAYNEQFF. The CDR3 DNA follows: TGTGCCAGCAGCTCCGGACCATCGGCATACAATGAGCAGTTCTTC. Based on the CDR3 plus reference TRBV2 and TRBJ2-1, the full variable domain is EPEVTQTPSHQVTQMGQEVILRCVPISNHLYFYWYRQILGQKVEFLVSFYNNEISEKSEIFDDQFSVERPDGSNFTLKIRSTKLEDSAMYFCASSSGPSAYNEQFFGPGTRLTVL.

The chain is built from TRBV12-3 or TRBV12-4 and TRBJ2-2; D is perhaps TRBD1 (6 bases). Trimming shortened V by 5 bases and J by 5 bases, and 18 bases separated the two germline ends. The CDR3 length is 16 residues. The CDR3 bases are TGTGCCAGCAGTCGGCGAATAGGGGGTTTTACCGGGGAGCTGTTTTTT. This translates into CASSRRIGGFTGELFF.

In its sample, this clonotype was seen many times. The chain couples TRBV27 to TRBJ2-7; 11 bases line up with TRBD1. The J segment lost 5 bases and the V segment lost 2 bases, leaving 8 bases of the junction unmatched. The CDR3 is made up of 16 amino acids. CDR1 and CDR2 (germline): MNHEY, SMNVEV (reference sequence). The CDR3 DNA reads as TGTGCCAGCAGTTTAGAAGGACAGGGGGCGTTCCACGAGCAGTACGTC. It encodes CASSLEGQGAFHEQYV.

A few counts support this clonotype. V gene TRBV12-3 or TRBV12-4 combines with J gene TRBJ2-7; possibly TRBD1 for D (6 bases). The ends were cut back, 2 bases at V and 4 bases at J, with 9 bases in the middle. The CDR3 totals 13 residues. In DNA form, the CDR3 reads TGTGCCAGCAGTTTAAGGGGGTGGTACGAGCAGTACGTC. Protein product: CASSLRGWYEQYV.

In this sample, this clonotype turned up many times. This chain joins TRBV10-3 and TRBJ2-2; 9 nucleotides line up with TRBD1. The CDR3 runs to 14 residues. V trimming: 11 bases; J trimming: 7 bases; junction bases outside the gene matches: 11. Germline assignment: CDR1 ENHRY and CDR2 SYGVKD. The CDR3 nucleotides are TGTGCCTCCACCCCGGACAGGGGAAGCGGGGAGCTGTTTTTT. Translating gives CASTPDRGSGELFF.

The chain couples TRBV7-2 to TRBJ2-7, with TRBD2 identical over 7 bases. The germline CDR1 and CDR2 sequences are SGHTA and FQGNSA. The CDR3 is 15 residues long. The J segment lost 4 bases and the V segment lost 0 bases, leaving 6 bases of the junction unmatched. The CDR3 nucleotides read TGTGCCAGCAGCTTAGCGAAGGGAGGGCCATACGAGCAGTACTTC. It encodes CASSLAKGGPYEQYF. The whole variable domain, filled in from reference TRBV7-2 and TRBJ2-7, reads GAGVSQSPSNKVTEKGKDVELRCDPISGHTALYWYRQSLGQGLEFLIYFQGNSAPDKSGLPSDRFSAERTGGSVSTLTIQRTQQEDSAVYLCASSLAKGGPYEQYFGPGTRLTVT.